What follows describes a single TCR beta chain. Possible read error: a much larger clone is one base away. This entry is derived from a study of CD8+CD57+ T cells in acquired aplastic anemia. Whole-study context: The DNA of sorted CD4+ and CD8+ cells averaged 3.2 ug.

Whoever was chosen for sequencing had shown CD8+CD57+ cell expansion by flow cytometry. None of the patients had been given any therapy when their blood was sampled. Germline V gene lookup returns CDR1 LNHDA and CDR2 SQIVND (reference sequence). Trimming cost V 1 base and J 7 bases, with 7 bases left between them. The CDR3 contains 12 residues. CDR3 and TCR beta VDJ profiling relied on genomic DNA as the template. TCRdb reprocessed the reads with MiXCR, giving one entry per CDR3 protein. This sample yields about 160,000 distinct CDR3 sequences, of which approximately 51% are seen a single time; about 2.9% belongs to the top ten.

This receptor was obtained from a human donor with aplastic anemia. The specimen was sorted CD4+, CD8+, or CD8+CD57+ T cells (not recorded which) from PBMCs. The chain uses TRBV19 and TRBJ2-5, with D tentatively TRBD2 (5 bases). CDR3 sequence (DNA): TGTGCCAGTAGTATAGTAAGCGGGACCCAGTACTTC. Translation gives CASSIVSGTQYF.